This T cell receptor (beta chain) was documented in a study of OX40 agonist ivuxolimab in advanced cancers. Study-wide background: Anti-PD-1, anti-PD-L1 or anti-CTLA-4 therapy given earlier was allowed, and roughly 40% had some. Partial responses occurred in Three dose-escalation patients, one with hepatocellular carcinoma and two with cutaneous melanoma. Study-level findings and limits: Clonal expansion was seen in CD4+ and CD8+ blood T cells by week 6 at 0.1 to 3.0 mg/kg.

This clone came up once. Its specificity is not known. TCRdb's copy holds only in-frame clones and misses some; the assay was immunoSEQ multiplex PCR. The sample lists approximately 46,000 clones; around 90% were seen once. Exclusion applied to patients with autoimmune disease history or systemic immunosuppression. The sample was CD4+ or CD8+ T cells sorted from blood, taken in a trial of the OX40 agonist ivuxolimab. The clonotype comes from an adult with an advanced solid tumor such as melanoma, head and neck, liver or kidney cancer.

The CDR3 reads CASSHKNTEAFF. For the CDR3, the DNA is TGTGCCAGCAGCCACAAGAACACTGAAGCTTTCTTT. The chain employs TRBV6-5 and TRBJ1-1; no reliable D call. V dropped 6 bases and J dropped 1 base, with 6 bases sitting between them. The CDR3 totals 12 residues. Germline V lookup: CDR1 MNHEY, CDR2 SVGAGI.